Included here is one T cell receptor (beta chain) sequence, with context. Researchers partitioned CD4+ cells into CD45RA+ naive and CD45RA-negative memory subsets. The CDR3 is made up of 14 amino acids. Trimming stripped 6 bases from V and 4 bases from J, with 15 bases between. Per germline, CDR1 MNHEY and CDR2 SMNVEV (reference sequence). The method was immunoSEQ multiplex PCR; TCRdb's version includes in-frame clones alone and lacks a portion of them. The sample holds over 2 million clones, less than 95% seen once. The record originates from a study of shared clonotypes between healthy human individuals.

What was sequenced was naive CD4+ T cells from PBMCs. Indicated subset: CD45RA+ positively selected. The V gene is TRBV27, the J gene TRBJ1-2; tentative D call: TRBD1 (6 bases). The sequence was obtained from a man aged 18 to 30 in good health. Some clones in this sample may be carry-over from other donors' samples. The CDR3 loop reads CASSLMQGIYGYTF. CDR3 DNA: TGTGCCAGCAGCCTCATGCAGGGGATCTATGGCTACACCTTC.